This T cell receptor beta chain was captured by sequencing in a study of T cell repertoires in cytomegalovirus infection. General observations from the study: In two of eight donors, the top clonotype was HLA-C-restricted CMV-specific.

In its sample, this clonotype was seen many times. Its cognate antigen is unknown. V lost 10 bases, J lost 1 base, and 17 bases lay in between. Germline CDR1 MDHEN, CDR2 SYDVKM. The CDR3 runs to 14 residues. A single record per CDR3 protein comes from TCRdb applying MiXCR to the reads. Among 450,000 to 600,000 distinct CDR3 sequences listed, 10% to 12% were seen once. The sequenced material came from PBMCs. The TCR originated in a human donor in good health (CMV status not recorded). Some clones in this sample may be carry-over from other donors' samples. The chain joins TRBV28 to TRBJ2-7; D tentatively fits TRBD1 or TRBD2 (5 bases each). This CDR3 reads CATNYRDPSYEQYF. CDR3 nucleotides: TGTGCCACCAACTACCGGGACCCGTCCTACGAGCAGTACTTC.